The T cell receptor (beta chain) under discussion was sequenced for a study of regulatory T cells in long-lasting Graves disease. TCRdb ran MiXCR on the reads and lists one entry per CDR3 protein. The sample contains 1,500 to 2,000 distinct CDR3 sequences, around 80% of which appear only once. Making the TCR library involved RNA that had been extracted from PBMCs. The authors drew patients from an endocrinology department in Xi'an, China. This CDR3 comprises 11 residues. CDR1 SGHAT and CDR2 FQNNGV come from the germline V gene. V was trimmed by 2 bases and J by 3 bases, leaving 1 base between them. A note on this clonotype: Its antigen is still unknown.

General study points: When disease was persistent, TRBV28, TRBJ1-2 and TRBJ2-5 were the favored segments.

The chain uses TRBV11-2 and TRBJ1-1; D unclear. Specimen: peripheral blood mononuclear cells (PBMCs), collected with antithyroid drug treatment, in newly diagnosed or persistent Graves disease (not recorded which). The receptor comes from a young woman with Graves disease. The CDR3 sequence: CASSLYTEAFF. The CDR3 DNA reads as TGTGCCAGCAGCTTATACACTGAAGCTTTCTTT.